This T cell receptor (beta chain) was identified in a study of blood T cell repertoires in COVID-19. Clones were read by immunoSEQ multiplex PCR, and TCRdb kept only the in-frame ones, dropping some. The table includes 100,000 to 150,000 clones, more than 85% detected once. The V gene end was trimmed by 5 bases and the J gene end by 6 bases; junction bases not matched to a gene: 9. CDR1 and CDR2 (germline): SGHTA, FQGNSA. The CDR3 has 15 amino acids. J is TRBJ2-2 and V is TRBV7-2; 7 bases fit TRBD1. This sequence was found in a man in his forties or fifties with active or convalescent COVID-19. The sequencing sample was made of peripheral blood. The CDR3 sequence is CASSIRQGDPGELFF. For the CDR3, the DNA is TGTGCCAGCAGCATCAGACAGGGTGACCCCGGGGAGCTGTTTTTT.